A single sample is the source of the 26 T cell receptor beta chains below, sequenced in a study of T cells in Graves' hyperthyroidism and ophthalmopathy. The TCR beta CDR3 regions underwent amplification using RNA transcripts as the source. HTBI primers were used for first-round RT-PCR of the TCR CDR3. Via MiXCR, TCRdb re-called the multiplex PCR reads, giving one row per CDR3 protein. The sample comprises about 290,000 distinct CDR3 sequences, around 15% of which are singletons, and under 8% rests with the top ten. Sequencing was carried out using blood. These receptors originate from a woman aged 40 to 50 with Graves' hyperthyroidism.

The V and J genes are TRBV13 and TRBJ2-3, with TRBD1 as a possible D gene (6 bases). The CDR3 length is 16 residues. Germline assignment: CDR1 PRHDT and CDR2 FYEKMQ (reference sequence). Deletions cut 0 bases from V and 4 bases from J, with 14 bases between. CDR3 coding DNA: TGTGCCAGCAGCTTAGGGCAGGGGCTTCTATCAGATACGCAGTATTTT. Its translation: CASSLGQGLLSDTQYF.

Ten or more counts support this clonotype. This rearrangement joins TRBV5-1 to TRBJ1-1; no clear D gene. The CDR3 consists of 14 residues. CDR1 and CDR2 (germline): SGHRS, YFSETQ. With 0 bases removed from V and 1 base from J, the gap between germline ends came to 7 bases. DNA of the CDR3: TGCGCCAGCAGCTTGGCTACCGGGAACACTGAAGCTTTCTTT. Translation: CASSLATGNTEAFF.

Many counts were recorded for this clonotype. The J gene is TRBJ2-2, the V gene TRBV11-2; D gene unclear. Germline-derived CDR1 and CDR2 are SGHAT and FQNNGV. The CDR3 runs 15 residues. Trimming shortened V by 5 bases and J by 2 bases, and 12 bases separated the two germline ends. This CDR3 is CASSKSVANTGELFF. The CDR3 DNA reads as TGTGCCAGCAGCAAGAGTGTAGCCAACACCGGGGAGCTGTTTTTT.

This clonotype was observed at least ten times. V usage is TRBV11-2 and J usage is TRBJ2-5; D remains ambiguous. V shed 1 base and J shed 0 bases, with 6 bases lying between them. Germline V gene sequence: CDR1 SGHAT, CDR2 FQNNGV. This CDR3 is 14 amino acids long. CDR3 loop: CASSLVVNQETQYF. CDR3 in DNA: TGTGCCAGCAGCTTAGTAGTCAACCAAGAGACCCAGTACTTC.

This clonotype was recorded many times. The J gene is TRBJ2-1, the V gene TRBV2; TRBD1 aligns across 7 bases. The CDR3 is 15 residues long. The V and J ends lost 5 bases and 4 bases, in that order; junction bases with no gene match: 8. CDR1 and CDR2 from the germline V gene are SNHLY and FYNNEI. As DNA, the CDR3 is TGTGCCAGCAGTCAAGACAGGGCGGATTACAATGAGCAGTTCTTC. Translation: CASSQDRADYNEQFF.

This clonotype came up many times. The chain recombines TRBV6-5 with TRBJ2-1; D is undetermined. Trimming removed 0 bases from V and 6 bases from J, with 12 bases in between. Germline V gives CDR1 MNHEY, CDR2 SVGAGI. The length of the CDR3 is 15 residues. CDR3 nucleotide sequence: TGTGCCAGCAGTTACTCGTCGGGTCTGGGCAATGAGCAGTTCTTC. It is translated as CASSYSSGLGNEQFF.

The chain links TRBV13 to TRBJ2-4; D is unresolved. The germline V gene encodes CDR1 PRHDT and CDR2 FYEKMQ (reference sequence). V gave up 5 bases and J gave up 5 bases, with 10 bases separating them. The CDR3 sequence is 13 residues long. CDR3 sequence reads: CASSHPSENIQYF. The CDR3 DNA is TGTGCCAGCAGCCACCCGTCGGAAAACATTCAGTACTTC.

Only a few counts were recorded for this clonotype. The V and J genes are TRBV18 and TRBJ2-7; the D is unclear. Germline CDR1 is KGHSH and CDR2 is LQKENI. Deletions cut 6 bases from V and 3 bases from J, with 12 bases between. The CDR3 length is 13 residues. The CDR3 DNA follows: TGTGCCAGCTCCCCCGTTAGCATCTACGAGCAGTACTTC. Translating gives CASSPVSIYEQYF.

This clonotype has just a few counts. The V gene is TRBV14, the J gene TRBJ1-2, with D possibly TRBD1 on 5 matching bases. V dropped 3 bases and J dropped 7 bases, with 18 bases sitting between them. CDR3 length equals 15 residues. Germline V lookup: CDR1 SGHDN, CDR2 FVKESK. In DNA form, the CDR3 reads TGTGCCAGCAGCCAGTTTCTCCAAGGGGCAGGTGGCTACACCTTC. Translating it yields CASSQFLQGAGGYTF.

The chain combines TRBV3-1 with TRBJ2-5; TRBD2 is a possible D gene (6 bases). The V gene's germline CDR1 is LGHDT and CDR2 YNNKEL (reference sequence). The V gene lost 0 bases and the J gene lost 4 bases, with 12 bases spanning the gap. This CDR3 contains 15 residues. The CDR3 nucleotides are TGTGCCAGCAGCCAAGAGAACGGGAGAGGAGAGACCCAGTACTTC. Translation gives CASSQENGRGETQYF.

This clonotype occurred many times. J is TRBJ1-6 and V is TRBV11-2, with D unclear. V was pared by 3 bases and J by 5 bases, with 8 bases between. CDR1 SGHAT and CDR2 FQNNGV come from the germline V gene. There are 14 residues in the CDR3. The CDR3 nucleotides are TGTGCCAGCAGCTTTAACGGCGATAATTCACCCCTCCACTTT. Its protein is CASSFNGDNSPLHF.

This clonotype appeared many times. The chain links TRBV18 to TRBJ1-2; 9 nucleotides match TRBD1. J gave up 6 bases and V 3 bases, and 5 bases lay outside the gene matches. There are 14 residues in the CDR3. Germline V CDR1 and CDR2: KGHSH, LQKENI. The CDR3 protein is CASSPGTGRDGYTF. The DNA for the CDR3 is TGTGCCAGCTCACCCGGGACAGGGAGAGATGGCTACACCTTC.

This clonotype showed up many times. CDR3 in amino acids: CAGQELTSTDTQYF. DNA of the CDR3: TGTGCCGGCCAGGAACTAACTAGCACAGATACGCAGTATTTT. The chain joins TRBV2 to TRBJ2-3; D unresolved. V lost 11 bases and J 0 bases, leaving 15 bases between the germline ends. CDR3 size: 14 residues. Germline V gene data show CDR1 as SNHLY and CDR2 as FYNNEI. Filled out from reference TRBV2 and TRBJ2-3, the complete variable domain reads EPEVTQTPSHQVTQMGQEVILRCVPISNHLYFYWYRQILGQKVEFLVSFYNNEISEKSEIFDDQFSVERPDGSNFTLKIRSTKLEDSAMYFCAGQELTSTDTQYFGPGTRLTVL.

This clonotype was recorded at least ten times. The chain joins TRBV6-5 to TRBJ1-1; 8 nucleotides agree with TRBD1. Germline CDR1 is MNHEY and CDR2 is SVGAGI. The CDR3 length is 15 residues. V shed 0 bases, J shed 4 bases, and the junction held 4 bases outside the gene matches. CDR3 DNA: TGTGCCAGCAGTTACTCGAACAGGGGGATCACTGAAGCTTTCTTT. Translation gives CASSYSNRGITEAFF.

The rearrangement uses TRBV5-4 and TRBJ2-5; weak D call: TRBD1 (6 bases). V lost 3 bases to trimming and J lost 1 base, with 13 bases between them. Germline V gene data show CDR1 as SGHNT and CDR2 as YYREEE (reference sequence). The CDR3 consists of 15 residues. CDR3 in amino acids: CASSWRTRGQETQYF. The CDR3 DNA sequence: TGTGCCAGCAGCTGGAGAACCAGGGGCCAAGAGACCCAGTACTTC.

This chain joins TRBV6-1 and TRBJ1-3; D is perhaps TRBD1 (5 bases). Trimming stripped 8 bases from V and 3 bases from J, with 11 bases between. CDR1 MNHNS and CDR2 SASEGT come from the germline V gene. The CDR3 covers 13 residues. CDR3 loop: CASGRGGGNTIYF. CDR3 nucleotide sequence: TGTGCCAGCGGTAGGGGAGGTGGAAACACCATATATTTT.

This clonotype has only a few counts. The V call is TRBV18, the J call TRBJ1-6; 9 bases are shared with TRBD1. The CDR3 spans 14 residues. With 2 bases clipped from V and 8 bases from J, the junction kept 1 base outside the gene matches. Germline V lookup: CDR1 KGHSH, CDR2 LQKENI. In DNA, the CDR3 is TGTGCCAGCTCACCAGGACAGGGGCATTCACCCCTCCACTTT. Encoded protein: CASSPGQGHSPLHF.

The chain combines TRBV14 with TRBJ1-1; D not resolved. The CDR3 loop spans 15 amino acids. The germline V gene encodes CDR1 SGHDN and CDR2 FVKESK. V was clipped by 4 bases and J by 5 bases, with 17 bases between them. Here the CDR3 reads CASSLVGGLGTEAFF. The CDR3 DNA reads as TGTGCCAGCAGCCTGGTTGGAGGCCTGGGAACTGAAGCTTTCTTT. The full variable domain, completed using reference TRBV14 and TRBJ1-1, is EAGVTQFPSHSVIEKGQTVTLRCDPISGHDNLYWYRRVMGKEIKFLLHFVKESKQDESGMPNNRFLAERTGGTYSTLKVQPAELEDSGVYFCASSLVGGLGTEAFFGQGTRLTVV.

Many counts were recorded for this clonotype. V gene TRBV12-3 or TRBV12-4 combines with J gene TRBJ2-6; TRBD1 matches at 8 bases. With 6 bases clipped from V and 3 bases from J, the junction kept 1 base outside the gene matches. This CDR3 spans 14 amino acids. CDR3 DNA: TGTGCCAGCAGGACAGGGGTTGGGGCCAACGTCCTGACTTTC. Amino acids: CASRTGVGANVLTF.

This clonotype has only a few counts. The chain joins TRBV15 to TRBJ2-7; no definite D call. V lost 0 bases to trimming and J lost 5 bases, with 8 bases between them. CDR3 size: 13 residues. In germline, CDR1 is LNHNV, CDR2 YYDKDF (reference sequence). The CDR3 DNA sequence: TGTGCCACCAGCAGAGATCTATGGGACGAGCAGTACTTC. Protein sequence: CATSRDLWDEQYF. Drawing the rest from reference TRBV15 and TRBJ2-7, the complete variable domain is DAMVIQNPRYQVTQFGKPVTLSCSQTLNHNVMYWYQQKSSQAPKLLFHYYDKDFNNEADTPDNFQSRRPNTSFCFLDIRSPGLGDTAMYLCATSRDLWDEQYFGPGTRLTVT.

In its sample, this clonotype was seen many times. The CDR3 spells CASAPSGRPYEQYF. The CDR3 DNA reads TGTGCCAGCGCCCCTAGCGGGAGGCCCTACGAGCAGTACTTC. The rearrangement joins TRBV3-1 to TRBJ2-7, with TRBD2 matching over 11 bases. The V and J ends lost 8 bases and 2 bases, in that order; junction bases with no gene match: 5. Germline-derived CDR1 and CDR2 are LGHDT and YNNKEL (reference sequence). This CDR3 region has 14 residues.

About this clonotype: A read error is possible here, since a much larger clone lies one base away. The CDR3 spells CASSSRLAGESCEQFF. The CDR3 bases are TGTGCCAGCAGCTCTCGACTAGCGGGAGAGTCTTGTGAGCAGTTCTTC. V gene TRBV7-9 combines with J gene TRBJ2-1; 12 bases align to TRBD2. Germline V lookup: CDR1 SEHNR, CDR2 FQNEAQ (reference sequence). This CDR3 has 16 amino acids. V lost 4 bases, J lost 9 bases, and 10 bases stayed unmatched. Combining the CDR3 with reference TRBV7-9 and TRBJ2-1 gives the whole variable domain DTGVSQNPRHKITKRGQNVTFRCDPISEHNRLYWYRQTLGQGPEFLTYFQNEAQLEKSRLLSDRFSAERPKGSFSTLEIQRTEQGDSAMYLCASSSRLAGESCEQFFGPGTRLTVL.

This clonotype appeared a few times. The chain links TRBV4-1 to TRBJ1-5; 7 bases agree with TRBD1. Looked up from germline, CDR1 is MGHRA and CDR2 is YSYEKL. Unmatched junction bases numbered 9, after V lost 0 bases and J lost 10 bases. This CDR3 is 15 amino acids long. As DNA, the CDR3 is TGCGCCAGCAGCCAAGAGGGCAAGGGGGCATTTCCCCAGCATTTT. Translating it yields CASSQEGKGAFPQHF.

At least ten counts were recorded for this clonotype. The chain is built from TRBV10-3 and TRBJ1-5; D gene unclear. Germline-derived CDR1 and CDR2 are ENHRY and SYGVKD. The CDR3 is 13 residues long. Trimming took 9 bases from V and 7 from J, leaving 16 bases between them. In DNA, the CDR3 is TGTGCCATAAGGGAGGCAGGCGGGCAGCCCCAGCATTTT. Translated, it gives CAIREAGGQPQHF.

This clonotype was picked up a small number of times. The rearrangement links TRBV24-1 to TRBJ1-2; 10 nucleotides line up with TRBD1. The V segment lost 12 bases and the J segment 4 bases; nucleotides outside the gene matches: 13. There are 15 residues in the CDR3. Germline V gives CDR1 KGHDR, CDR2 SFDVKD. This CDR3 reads CAPRDRGNSSYGYTF. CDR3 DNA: TGTGCCCCCCGGGACAGGGGTAACTCCAGCTATGGCTACACCTTC.

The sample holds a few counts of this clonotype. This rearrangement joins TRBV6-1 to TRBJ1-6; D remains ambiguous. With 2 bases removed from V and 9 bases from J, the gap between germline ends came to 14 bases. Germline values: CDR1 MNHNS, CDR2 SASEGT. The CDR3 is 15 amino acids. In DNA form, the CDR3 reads TGTGCCAGCAGTGAATTGGAGGTCCACGGTTCACCCCTCCACTTT. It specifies CASSELEVHGSPLHF.